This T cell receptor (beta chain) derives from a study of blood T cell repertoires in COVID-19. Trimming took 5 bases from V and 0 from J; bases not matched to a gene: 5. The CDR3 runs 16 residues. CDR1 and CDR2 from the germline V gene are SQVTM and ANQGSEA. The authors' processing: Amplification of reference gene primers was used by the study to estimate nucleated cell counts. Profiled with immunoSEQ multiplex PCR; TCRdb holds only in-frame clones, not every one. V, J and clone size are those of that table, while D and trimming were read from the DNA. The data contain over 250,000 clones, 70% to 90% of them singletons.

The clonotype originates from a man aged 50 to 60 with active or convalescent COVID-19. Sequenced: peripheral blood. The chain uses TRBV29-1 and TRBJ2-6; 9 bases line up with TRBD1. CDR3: CSVWGQGNSGANVLTF. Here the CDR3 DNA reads TGCAGCGTTTGGGGACAGGGAAACTCTGGGGCCAACGTCCTGACTTTC.